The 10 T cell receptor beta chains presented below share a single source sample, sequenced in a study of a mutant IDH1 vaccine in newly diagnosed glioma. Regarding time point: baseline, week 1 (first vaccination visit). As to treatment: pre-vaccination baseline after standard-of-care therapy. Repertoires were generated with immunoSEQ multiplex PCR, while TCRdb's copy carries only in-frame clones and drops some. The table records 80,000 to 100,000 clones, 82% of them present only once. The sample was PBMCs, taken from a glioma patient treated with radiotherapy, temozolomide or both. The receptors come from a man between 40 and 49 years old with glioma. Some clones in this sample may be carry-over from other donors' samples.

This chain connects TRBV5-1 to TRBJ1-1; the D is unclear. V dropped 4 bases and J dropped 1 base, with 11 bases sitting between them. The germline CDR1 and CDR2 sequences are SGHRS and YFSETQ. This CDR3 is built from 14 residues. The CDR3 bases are TGCGCCAGCAGCGAATCAGGACCGAACACTGAAGCTTTCTTT. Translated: CASSESGPNTEAFF.

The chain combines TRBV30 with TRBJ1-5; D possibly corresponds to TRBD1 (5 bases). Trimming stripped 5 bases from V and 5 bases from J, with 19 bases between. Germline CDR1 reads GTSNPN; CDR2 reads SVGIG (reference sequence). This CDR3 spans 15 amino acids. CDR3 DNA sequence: TGTGCCTGGGCCCTCGGGGGGAGGACCGATCAGCCCCAGCATTTT. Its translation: CAWALGGRTDQPQHF.

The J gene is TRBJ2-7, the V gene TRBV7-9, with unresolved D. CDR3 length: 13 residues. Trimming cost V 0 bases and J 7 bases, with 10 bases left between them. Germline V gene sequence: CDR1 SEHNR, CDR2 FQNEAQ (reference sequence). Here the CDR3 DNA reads TGTGCCAGCAGCTTAGCAGGTCTCGGGGAGCAGTACTTC. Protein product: CASSLAGLGEQYF.

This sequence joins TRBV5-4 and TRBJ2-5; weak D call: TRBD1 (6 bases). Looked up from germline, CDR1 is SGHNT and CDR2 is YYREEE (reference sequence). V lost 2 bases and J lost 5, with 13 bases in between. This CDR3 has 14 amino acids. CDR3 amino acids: CASSFDAGAETQYF. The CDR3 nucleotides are TGTGCCAGCAGCTTCGACGCAGGGGCGGAGACCCAGTACTTC.

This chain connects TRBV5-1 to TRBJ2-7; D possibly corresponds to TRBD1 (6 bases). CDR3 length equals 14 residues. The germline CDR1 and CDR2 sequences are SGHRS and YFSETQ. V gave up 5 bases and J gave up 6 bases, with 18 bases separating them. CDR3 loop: CASSGPGAPGEQYF. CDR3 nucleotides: TGCGCCAGCAGTGGTCCAGGGGCCCCTGGCGAGCAGTACTTC.

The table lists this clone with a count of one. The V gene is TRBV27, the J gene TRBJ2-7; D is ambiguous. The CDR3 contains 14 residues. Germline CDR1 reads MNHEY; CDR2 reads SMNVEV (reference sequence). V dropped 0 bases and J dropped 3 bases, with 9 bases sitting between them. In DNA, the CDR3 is TGTGCCAGCAGTTTATCCGGTGGTTTCTACGAGCAGTACTTC. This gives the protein CASSLSGGFYEQYF.

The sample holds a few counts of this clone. The CDR3 protein is CASRDLTGGSQPQHF. Here the CDR3 DNA reads TGTGCCAGCAGAGACCTGACAGGGGGCAGTCAGCCCCAGCATTTT. J is TRBJ1-5 and V is TRBV2; 10 nucleotides align to TRBD1. Germline V CDR1 and CDR2: SNHLY, FYNNEI. The CDR3 covers 15 residues. V was pared by 6 bases and J by 6 bases, with 8 bases of the junction left unmatched.

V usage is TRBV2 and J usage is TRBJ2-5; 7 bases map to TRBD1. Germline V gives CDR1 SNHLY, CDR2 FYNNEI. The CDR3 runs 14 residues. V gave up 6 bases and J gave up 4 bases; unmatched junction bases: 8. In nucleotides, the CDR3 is TGTGCCAGCAGGAGGGGGACAGTGGGAGAGACCCAGTACTTC. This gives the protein CASRRGTVGETQYF.

As DNA, the CDR3 is TGTGCCAGCAGCGGTAAGGAGGGCTCACTTGAAAAACTGTTTTTT. It translates to CASSGKEGSLEKLFF. The genes are TRBV9 and TRBJ1-4, with no clear D. CDR3 length: 15 residues. V shed 3 bases and J shed 7 bases, with 16 bases lying between them. Germline assignment: CDR1 SGDLS and CDR2 YYNGEE.

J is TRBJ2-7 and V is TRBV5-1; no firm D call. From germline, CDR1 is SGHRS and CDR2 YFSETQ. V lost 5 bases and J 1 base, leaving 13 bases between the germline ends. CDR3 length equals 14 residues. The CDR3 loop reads CASRREAGSYEQYF. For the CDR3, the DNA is TGCGCCAGCAGGAGAGAGGCCGGTTCCTACGAGCAGTACTTC.